The 17 T cell receptor beta chains below were found in one sample sequenced in a study of CD8 T cells in ankylosing spondylitis. TCRdb analysed the 5' RACE reads with MiXCR anew, one entry per CDR3 protein. This table holds some 270,000 distinct CDR3 sequences, about 18% found once. Sample: blood, either unsorted or a sorted T cell fraction (not recorded which). Receptors were obtained from a male donor with ankylosing spondylitis or in good health (not recorded which).

This clonotype was recorded at least ten times. The chain couples TRBV24-1 to TRBJ2-5, with 8 nucleotides matching TRBD1. The trim removed 4 bases at V and 2 bases at J, leaving 5 bases unmatched. The CDR3 has 15 amino acids. Germline values: CDR1 KGHDR, CDR2 SFDVKD. The CDR3 DNA reads as TGTGCCACCAGTGAACCCGGGACAGGTCAAGAGACCCAGTACTTC. Translated, it gives CATSEPGTGQETQYF.

This clonotype was observed a handful of times. This chain links TRBV4-1 with TRBJ2-7; no clear D. The germline V gene has CDR1 MGHRA and CDR2 YSYEKL. This CDR3 spans 15 amino acids. The V end was cut by 2 bases, the J end by 0 bases, with 11 bases between. CDR3 in amino acids: CASSQPAFDSYEQYF. CDR3 nucleotide sequence: TGCGCCAGCAGCCAACCGGCATTCGACTCCTACGAGCAGTACTTC.

This clonotype has only a few counts. The rearrangement joins TRBV4-1 to TRBJ1-2, with TRBD1 matching 7 bases. Germline V gives CDR1 MGHRA, CDR2 YSYEKL. With V trimmed by 0 bases and J by 3 bases, 4 bases remained unmatched. This CDR3 comprises 15 residues. CDR3 residues: CASSQEAGQHYGYTF. The CDR3 DNA sequence: TGCGCCAGCAGCCAAGAGGCGGGACAGCACTATGGCTACACCTTC.

This clonotype turned up a few times. The genes are TRBV29-1 and TRBJ2-7; TRBD1 matches 8 bases. Germline trimming cut 0 bases from V and 5 bases from J; bases unmatched to any gene: 3. The CDR3 loop spans 13 amino acids. Germline-derived CDR1 and CDR2 are SQVTM and ANQGSEA. The CDR3 nucleotides read TGCAGCGTTGAAGAGGACAGGGCGGACGAGCAGTACTTC. It yields the protein CSVEEDRADEQYF.

This clonotype was seen many times. This chain connects TRBV29-1 to TRBJ2-5, with D perhaps being TRBD1 or TRBD2 (5 bases each). Germline CDR1 SQVTM, CDR2 ANQGSEA. V was shortened by 3 bases and J by 0 bases, with 8 bases between the two germline ends. The CDR3 is made up of 13 amino acids. The CDR3 DNA follows: TGCAGCGTTGAGTGGGGGTACCAAGAGACCCAGTACTTC. It yields the protein CSVEWGYQETQYF.

The table lists this clonotype with many counts. V is TRBV12-3 or TRBV12-4 and J is TRBJ2-3; D is uncertain. CDR3 length: 11 amino acids. V lost 8 bases, J lost 1 base, and 4 bases lay in between. The CDR3 DNA reads TGTGCCAGCGGAGGCACAGATACGCAGTATTTT. Translation gives CASGGTDTQYF.

In this sample, this clonotype turned up a few times. V gene TRBV20-1 combines with J gene TRBJ2-1; either TRBD1 or TRBD2 may supply D (5 bases each). The CDR3 runs to 16 residues. Between the trimmed V and J ends, which lost 3 bases and 4 bases, there was a span of 19 bases. The germline V gene has CDR1 DFQATT and CDR2 SNEGSKA (reference sequence). The chain's CDR3 is CSARTGPAILYNEQFF. The CDR3 DNA reads TGCAGTGCTAGGACGGGGCCCGCAATCCTTTACAATGAGCAGTTCTTC.

This clonotype was seen more than once but under ten times. This chain uses TRBV6-4 with TRBJ2-1; TRBD1 matches 7 bases. The CDR3 has 14 residues. V lost 2 bases and J lost 6; bases outside the gene matches: 4. Germline V gene data show CDR1 as MRHNA and CDR2 as SNTAGT. The CDR3 bases are TGTGCCAGCAGTGACGGGACAGAGGCCAATGAGCAGTTCTTC. Amino acid sequence: CASSDGTEANEQFF.

The chain links TRBV12-3 or TRBV12-4 to TRBJ2-3, with TRBD2 identical over 9 bases. Trimming at V came to 1 base and at J to 4 bases, leaving 9 bases not matched to a gene. The CDR3 totals 17 residues. The CDR3 coding sequence is TGTGCCAGCAGTTTAGACCTTAGCGGGAGTGCCCCAGATACGCAGTATTTT. This translates into CASSLDLSGSAPDTQYF.

In regard to this clonotype: A single base separates this from a much larger clone, so it may be a read error. The chain recombines TRBV12-3 or TRBV12-4 with TRBJ2-4; no reliable D call. This CDR3 spans 14 amino acids. V was trimmed by 1 base and J by 6 bases, leaving 10 bases between them. The CDR3 DNA reads TGTGCCAGCAGTTTAGGGCTAATAGGAAACATTCAGTACTTC. This codes for CASSLGLIGNIQYF.

This rearrangement joins TRBV28 to TRBJ2-1; a possible D gene is TRBD2 (6 bases). Trimming removed 7 bases at V and 2 bases at J, with 15 bases between. The CDR3 covers 15 residues. Germline V gene data show CDR1 as MDHEN and CDR2 as SYDVKM. CDR3 region: CASTTREKPYNEQFF. CDR3 DNA: TGTGCCAGCACGACACGGGAGAAACCCTACAATGAGCAGTTCTTC. Full variable domain (remainder filled in from reference TRBV28 and TRBJ2-1): DVKVTQSSRYLVKRTGEKVFLECVQDMDHENMFWYRQDPGLGLRLIYFSYDVKMKEKGDIPEGYSVSREKKERFSLILESASTNQTSMYLCASTTREKPYNEQFFGPGTRLTVL.

The genes are TRBV4-3 and TRBJ1-5; the match to TRBD1 covers 8 bases. V was pared by 5 bases and J by 1 base, with 1 base of the junction left unmatched. Germline CDR1 is LGHNA and CDR2 is YSLEER. This CDR3 is built from 14 residues. The CDR3, as DNA: TGCGCCAGCAGCAGGGACAGGAGCAATCAGCCCCAGCATTTT. This translates into CASSRDRSNQPQHF.

The chain combines TRBV6-5 with TRBJ2-2; 12 bases line up with TRBD2. Germline V gene data show CDR1 as MNHEY and CDR2 as SVGAGI. V shed 0 bases and J 7 bases; nucleotides not matched to a gene: 6. The CDR3 sequence is 17 residues long. DNA for the CDR3: TGTGCCAGCAGTTACTCTGGACTAGCGGGGAAAGGCGGGGAGCTGTTTTTT. It is translated as CASSYSGLAGKGGELFF.

The chain uses TRBV2 and TRBJ2-1; D might be TRBD2 (6 bases). Trimming left V 8 bases short and J 7 bases short, with 12 bases between. CDR3 size: 12 residues. CDR1 SNHLY and CDR2 FYNNEI come from the germline V gene. The chain's CDR3 is CASSGESNEQFF. The CDR3 DNA sequence: TGTGCCAGCTCGGGGGAATCGAATGAGCAGTTCTTC. Complete variable domain (other parts from reference TRBV2 and TRBJ2-1): EPEVTQTPSHQVTQMGQEVILRCVPISNHLYFYWYRQILGQKVEFLVSFYNNEISEKSEIFDDQFSVERPDGSNFTLKIRSTKLEDSAMYFCASSGESNEQFFGPGTRLTVL.

This clonotype was detected a few times. The chain couples TRBV4-1 to TRBJ2-7; the D gene is possibly TRBD2 (6 bases). The V end was cut by 0 bases, the J end by 0 bases, with 9 bases between. CDR1 and CDR2 (germline): MGHRA, YSYEKL. This CDR3 comprises 15 residues. The CDR3 DNA follows: TGCGCCAGCAGCCAAGAGGCTAGCGACTCCTACGAGCAGTACTTC. Protein: CASSQEASDSYEQYF.

In this sample, this clonotype turned up a few times. The chain recombines TRBV7-2 with TRBJ1-2; no definite D call. The CDR3 is 13 residues long. V lost 3 bases, J lost 10 bases, and 15 bases lay in between. Germline assignment: CDR1 SGHTA and CDR2 FQGNSA. DNA of the CDR3: TGTGCCAGCAGCTTTGGGAGAAGCCAAAACTACACCTTC. It translates to CASSFGRSQNYTF.

This clonotype was picked up many times. The genes are TRBV4-2 and TRBJ2-3; perhaps D is TRBD1 or TRBD2 (5 bases each). Trimming pared 4 bases from V and 2 bases from J, leaving 13 bases between. CDR1 LGHNA and CDR2 YNFKEQ come from the germline V gene. The CDR3 length is 15 residues. CDR3 region: CASSPLYGTTDTQYF. As DNA, the CDR3 is TGTGCCAGCAGCCCCTTGTATGGGACCACAGATACGCAGTATTTT.